A single sample gave rise to the 7 T cell receptor beta chains below, sequenced in a study of blood T cell repertoires in COVID-19. Using immunoSEQ multiplex PCR, the repertoire was profiled, and TCRdb retains in-frame clones only, with some absent. The table lists roughly 180,000 clones, approximately 77% of them singletons, with approximately 18% in the top ten. The specimen was PBMCs or T cells enriched from blood (not recorded which). Every receptor here comes from a man between 60 and 75 years old who had recovered from COVID-19.

The genes are TRBV7-8 and TRBJ1-6; the D gene is possibly TRBD1 (5 bases). Trimming took 3 bases from V and 7 from J, leaving 7 bases between them. The V gene's germline CDR1 is SGHVS and CDR2 FQNEAQ. The CDR3 loop spans 13 amino acids. DNA for the CDR3: TGTGCCAGCAGCTTGCCAGGGAATTCACCCCTCCACTTT. Its translation is CASSLPGNSPLHF.

This clone was seen more than once but under ten times. The V gene is TRBV7-8, the J gene TRBJ1-5; D is possibly TRBD1 (5 bases). The V and J ends lost 0 bases and 6 bases respectively, with 15 bases between them. The CDR3 is made up of 16 amino acids. Per germline, CDR1 SGHVS and CDR2 FQNEAQ. In nucleotides, the CDR3 is TGTGCCAGCAGCTTAGCGAGGAGGGGCGCGGGTCAGCCCCAGCATTTT. This sequence encodes CASSLARRGAGQPQHF.

This clone was detected a few times. The V call is TRBV5-1, the J call TRBJ1-1; maybe TRBD1 (6 bases). Trimming took 4 bases from V and 3 from J, leaving 13 bases between them. Germline lookup yields CDR1 SGHRS and CDR2 YFSETQ. CDR3 length: 14 residues. CDR3 region: CASSPPQGYTEAFF. In nucleotides, the CDR3 is TGCGCCAGCAGCCCACCACAGGGATACACTGAAGCTTTCTTT. Full variable domain (rest looked up from reference TRBV5-1 and TRBJ1-1): KAGVTQTPRYLIKTRGQQVTLSCSPISGHRSVSWYQQTPGQGLQFLFEYFSETQRNKGNFPGRFSGRQFSNSRSEMNVSTLELGDSALYLCASSPPQGYTEAFFGQGTRLTVV.

The chain recombines TRBV5-4 with TRBJ2-1, with 13 bases fitting TRBD2. The CDR3 has 16 amino acids. V trimming: 1 base; J trimming: 5 bases; junction bases outside the gene matches: 3. The germline V gene encodes CDR1 SGHNT and CDR2 YYREEE (reference sequence). The CDR3 region is CASSLWGLAGNNEQFF. Written as DNA, the CDR3 is TGTGCCAGCAGCTTGTGGGGACTAGCGGGAAACAATGAGCAGTTCTTC.

This clone appeared a single time. This chain joins TRBV5-8 and TRBJ2-1; 14 bases line up with TRBD2. V was clipped by 4 bases and J by 9 bases; unmatched bases: 9. CDR3 length: 16 residues. Looked up from germline, CDR1 is SGHTS and CDR2 is YDEGEE. The CDR3 DNA sequence: TGTGCCAGCAGCCCAAGACTAGCGGGGGGGTTAAGTGAGCAGTTCTTC. Translated: CASSPRLAGGLSEQFF.

The chain is built from TRBV9 and TRBJ2-3; 7 bases line up with TRBD1. CDR3 length: 13 amino acids. J was trimmed by 3 bases and V by 4 bases; bases with no gene match: 2. The V gene's germline CDR1 is SGDLS and CDR2 YYNGEE. The chain's CDR3 is CASSKQGTDTQYF. In nucleotides, the CDR3 is TGTGCCAGCAGCAAACAGGGGACAGATACGCAGTATTTT.

This chain uses TRBV19 with TRBJ1-2; D remains ambiguous. V lost 4 bases and J 1 base, leaving 7 bases between the germline ends. This CDR3 is 13 amino acids long. From germline, CDR1 is LNHDA and CDR2 SQIVND (reference sequence). CDR3 bases: TGTGCCAGTAGTACGAGATTTAACTATGGCTACACCTTC. Its protein product is CASSTRFNYGYTF.